A selection of T cell receptor beta chains follows, all from one sample in a study of cytomegalovirus exposure and HLA in healthy donors. This table comes from immunoSEQ multiplex PCR, and its TCRdb copy is limited to in-frame clones, with some not included. The sample has 99,000 or so clones, 76% seen once. The specimen sequenced was PBMCs. These receptors all come from a man aged 35-49 years in good health and CMV-seropositive. Both conserved end residues are part of each CDR3. A D gene is named only where the DNA matches it firmly. A clone size is listed for some rows: how often the clone was seen (once, few, many), or a class if it is expanded.

clone_size: .; v_call: TRBV5-6; d_call: TRBD1; j_call: TRBJ2-7; cdr3_aa: CASSLQTGLDEQYF; cdr3_nt: TGTGCCAGCAGCCTTCAGACAGGGTTAGACGAGCAGTACTTC
clone_size: few; v_call: TRBV5-3; d_call: TRBD1; j_call: TRBJ1-3; cdr3_aa: CARSLGQGSVFDTIYF; cdr3_nt: TGTGCCAGAAGCTTGGGACAGGGAAGTGTATTTGACACCATATATTTT
clone_size: few; v_call: TRBV7-2; d_call: TRBD2; j_call: TRBJ2-3; cdr3_aa: CASSLSSSSGDTQYF; cdr3_nt: TGTGCCAGCAGCTTATCGTCGAGTAGCGGGGATACGCAGTATTTT
clone_size: .; v_call: TRBV5-1; d_call: TRBD1; j_call: TRBJ2-7; cdr3_aa: CASGQANSYEQYF; cdr3_nt: TGCGCCAGTGGACAGGCGAACTCCTACGAGCAGTACTTC
clone_size: .; v_call: TRBV11-2; d_call: .; j_call: TRBJ2-3; cdr3_aa: CASSFSGDASTDTQYF; cdr3_nt: TGTGCCAGCAGCTTTAGCGGAGACGCTAGCACAGATACGCAGTATTTT
clone_size: .; v_call: TRBV5-4; d_call: .; j_call: TRBJ2-2; cdr3_aa: CASSPRGEGELFF; cdr3_nt: TGTGCCAGCAGCCCGCGTGGAGAAGGGGAGCTGTTTTTT
clone_size: .; v_call: TRBV11-2; d_call: .; j_call: TRBJ2-1; cdr3_aa: CASSLRSNEQFF; cdr3_nt: TGTGCCAGCAGCTTACGTAGCAATGAGCAGTTCTTC
clone_size: .; v_call: TRBV19; d_call: TRBD1; j_call: TRBJ1-1; cdr3_aa: CASSIRGSTEAFF; cdr3_nt: TGTGCCAGTAGTATCAGGGGGAGTACTGAAGCTTTCTTT
clone_size: .; v_call: TRBV30; d_call: TRBD2; j_call: TRBJ2-1; cdr3_aa: CAWRARGAALWEQFF; cdr3_nt: TGTGCCTGGAGAGCGCGGGGGGCCGCTTTATGGGAGCAGTTCTTC
clone_size: .; v_call: TRBV6-5; d_call: .; j_call: TRBJ2-2; cdr3_aa: CASSDRIYTGELFF; cdr3_nt: TGTGCCAGCAGTGACAGGATTTACACCGGGGAGCTGTTTTTT
clone_size: .; v_call: TRBV6-1; d_call: TRBD2; j_call: TRBJ2-5; cdr3_aa: CASTPSGGIQETQYF; cdr3_nt: TGTGCCAGCACACCTAGCGGGGGTATCCAAGAGACCCAGTACTTC
clone_size: once; v_call: TRBV18; d_call: .; j_call: TRBJ1-4; cdr3_aa: CASSPLPLSGLDEKLFF; cdr3_nt: TGTGCCAGCTCACCACTGCCCCTGAGCGGGTTGGATGAAAAACTGTTTTTT
clone_size: once; v_call: TRBV9; d_call: TRBD1; j_call: TRBJ1-1; cdr3_aa: CASPWGTGAGSTEAFF; cdr3_nt: TGTGCCAGCCCATGGGGGACAGGGGCCGGAAGCACTGAAGCTTTCTTT
clone_size: .; v_call: TRBV7-8; d_call: .; j_call: TRBJ2-7; cdr3_aa: CASSLATGLGTHYEQYF; cdr3_nt: TGTGCCAGCAGCTTAGCCACCGGGCTCGGGACACATTACGAGCAGTACTTC